This TCR beta chain was found in a study of regulatory T cells in long-lasting Graves disease. Study information: Over 5 years of antithyroid drugs plus positive TSH receptor antibodies defined persistent Graves' disease. Study-wide results and caveats: Newly diagnosed Graves' patients exceeded persistent ones in TCR diversity. TRBV28 was favored in persistent disease, as were TRBJ1-2 and TRBJ2-5.

Comments on this clonotype: Its antigen is unidentified.

With iRepertoire HTBI primers and Arm-PCR of CDR3 regions, TCR beta libraries were built. MiXCR, applied by TCRdb to the multiplex PCR reads, yields one record per CDR3 protein. Among more than 300,000 distinct CDR3 sequences listed, 20% to 25% were seen once. Time point specified: persistent/refractory GD, antithyroid drugs over 5 years with positive TRAb. PBMC-extracted RNA yielded the TCR library. Enrollment of patients was through an endocrinology department in Xi'an, China. V was clipped by 10 bases and J by 0 bases; unmatched bases: 6. The CDR3 consists of 14 residues. The germline V gene encodes CDR1 MDHEN and CDR2 SYDVKM.

This chain connects TRBV28 to TRBJ2-3, with 8 bases that match TRBD2. Sequenced here: peripheral blood mononuclear cells (PBMCs), sampled when the disease was refractory, from a patient treated with antithyroid drugs. This clonotype was sampled from a woman in her thirties or forties with Graves disease. CDR3 DNA sequence: TGTGCCACACAAATAGCGGGAAGCACAGATACGCAGTATTTT. Amino acid sequence: CATQIAGSTDTQYF.